This T cell receptor (beta chain) originates from a study of STAT5B mutations in CD4+ large granular lymphocyte leukemia. Points from the study as a whole: TRBV06-family usage was enriched in top patient clones (8/27) versus controls (2/35).

Comment on this clone: Its antigen remains unknown.

Between the trimmed V and J ends, which lost 3 bases and 5 bases, there was a span of 13 bases. CDR3 length: 14 residues. Germline values: CDR1 LNHDA, CDR2 SQIVND (reference sequence). In the original workflow: The detection floor for productive clonotype frequency was 2.59 x 10-5. Sequenced by immunoSEQ multiplex PCR; TCRdb stores in-frame clones only, minus some. The V and J calls and clone size are taken from that table; D and trimming were inferred from the DNA. This table holds 25,000 to 30,000 clones, 65% to 80% found once. Sequenced input: CD4+ T cells from blood buffy coats. The origin of this receptor is a human donor in good health. V gene TRBV19 combines with J gene TRBJ2-5, with a weak D call TRBD1 (5 bases). In nucleotides, the CDR3 is TGTGCCAGTAGTATGGTGCAGGGCGAGGAGACCCAGTACTTC. This sequence encodes CASSMVQGEETQYF.